Listed below are T cell receptor beta chains from one sample, sequenced in a study of blood T cell repertoires in COVID-19. Assay used: immunoSEQ multiplex PCR; TCRdb lists only in-frame clones, some missing. The sample consists of fewer than 400,000 clones, roughly 90% of them appearing once. The sample comprised PBMCs or T cells enriched from blood (not recorded which). These receptors came from a woman aged 25-40 years who had recovered from COVID-19. CDR3s include the opening cysteine and the closing phenylalanine or tryptophan. Each record gives: V gene, D gene, J gene, clone size, CDR3 protein, CDR3 DNA. D genes are given only for firm matches. Not every row has a clone size; where given, it reads once, few, many or a size class.

V: TRBV7-8
D: TRBD2
J: TRBJ2-7
size: -
CDR3: CASSLGASGSSRGEQYF
DNA: TGTGCCAGCAGCTTAGGTGCTAGCGGGAGCTCCCGAGGAGAGCAGTACTTC

V: TRBV29-1
D: TRBD1
J: TRBJ1-1
size: -
CDR3: CSVAQGAGRGLRTEAFF
DNA: TGCAGCGTCGCTCAGGGGGCCGGCAGGGGGCTGAGGACTGAAGCTTTCTTT

V: TRBV2
D: -
J: TRBJ1-2
size: few
CDR3: CASSELGSNGYGYTF
DNA: TGTGCCAGCAGTGAACTCGGGAGCAACGGCTATGGCTACACCTTC

V: TRBV4-1
D: -
J: TRBJ2-3
size: -
CDR3: CASSLRDGEQYF
DNA: TGCGCCAGCAGCCTACGGGATGGAGAGCAGTATTTT

V: TRBV6-5
D: -
J: TRBJ1-5
size: -
CDR3: CASSRMGGGNQPQHF
DNA: TGTGCCAGCAGCCGGATGGGGGGGGGCAATCAGCCCCAGCATTTT

V: TRBV5-4
D: -
J: TRBJ1-1
size: -
CDR3: CASSSIGGFGTEAFF
DNA: TGTGCCAGCAGCTCAATCGGGGGATTCGGCACTGAAGCTTTCTTT

V: TRBV9
D: -
J: TRBJ2-3
size: -
CDR3: CASSVEGTSDTQYF
DNA: TGTGCCAGCAGCGTAGAGGGGACATCAGATACGCAGTATTTT

V: TRBV7-3
D: -
J: TRBJ1-1
size: -
CDR3: CASSPTGGAGGKRGEAFF
DNA: TGTGCCAGCAGCCCAACCGGGGGGGCTGGGGGCAAACGGGGCGAAGCTTTCTTT

V: TRBV6-2/TRBV6-3
D: TRBD1
J: TRBJ2-7
size: -
CDR3: CASSGDRFRGYEQYF
DNA: TGTGCCAGCAGTGGGGACAGGTTCAGGGGATACGAGCAGTACTTC

V: TRBV13
D: TRBD2
J: TRBJ2-7
size: -
CDR3: CASSPGLAGHEQYF
DNA: TGTGCCAGCAGCCCCGGACTAGCGGGACACGAGCAGTACTTC

V: TRBV7-2
D: -
J: TRBJ2-7
size: -
CDR3: CASSLYPGSYEQYF
DNA: TGTGCCAGCAGCTTATATCCCGGTTCCTACGAGCAGTACTTC

V: TRBV6-5
D: -
J: TRBJ1-2
size: once
CDR3: CASGRQANYGYTF
DNA: TGTGCCAGCGGGAGACAGGCTAACTATGGCTACACCTTC

V: TRBV24-1
D: TRBD1
J: TRBJ2-1
size: -
CDR3: CATSGFGGQGTYNEQFF
DNA: TGTGCCACCAGTGGCTTTGGGGGACAGGGGACATACAATGAGCAGTTCTTC

V: TRBV4-1
D: TRBD1
J: TRBJ2-5
size: -
CDR3: CASSHRTGAQETQYF
DNA: TGCGCCAGCAGCCACCGGACAGGGGCTCAAGAGACCCAGTACTTC

V: TRBV28
D: -
J: TRBJ2-1
size: -
CDR3: CASSFSAEANEQFF
DNA: TGTGCCAGCAGTTTCTCTGCGGAGGCCAATGAGCAGTTCTTC

V: TRBV7-9
D: TRBD1
J: TRBJ1-5
size: -
CDR3: CASSPDRGNQPQHF
DNA: TGTGCCAGCAGCCCCGACAGGGGAAATCAGCCCCAGCATTTT

V: TRBV4-2
D: TRBD1
J: TRBJ1-1
size: -
CDR3: CASSQGQGRNTEAFF
DNA: TGTGCCAGCAGCCAAGGACAGGGGAGAAACACTGAAGCTTTCTTT

V: TRBV7-2
D: -
J: TRBJ1-2
size: -
CDR3: CASSGGRAAGYTF
DNA: TGTGCCAGCAGCGGCGGGAGGGCAGCGGGCTACACCTTC

V: TRBV6-6
D: TRBD1
J: TRBJ1-2
size: -
CDR3: CASSLFGQGTSYGYTF
DNA: TGTGCCAGCAGTTTATTCGGACAGGGAACCTCCTATGGCTACACCTTC

V: TRBV27
D: TRBD1
J: TRBJ1-5
size: few
CDR3: CASSADRNQPQHF
DNA: TGTGCCAGCAGTGCGGACAGGAATCAGCCCCAGCATTTT

V: TRBV3-1/TRBV3-2
D: -
J: TRBJ1-1
size: -
CDR3: CASSHRGMNTEAFF
DNA: TGTGCCAGCAGCCACAGGGGCATGAACACTGAAGCTTTCTTT

V: TRBV18
D: -
J: TRBJ2-5
size: -
CDR3: CASSRSQETQYF
DNA: TGTGCCAGCTCACGCAGCCAAGAGACCCAGTACTTC

V: TRBV5-1
D: -
J: TRBJ2-5
size: -
CDR3: CASSFDTETQYF
DNA: TGCGCCAGCAGCTTTGACACGGAGACCCAGTACTTC

V: TRBV18
D: -
J: TRBJ1-3
size: -
CDR3: CASSRAGPSGNTIYF
DNA: TGTGCCAGCTCACGGGCCGGTCCATCTGGAAACACCATATATTTT

V: TRBV7-9
D: TRBD1
J: TRBJ2-7
size: -
CDR3: CASSSGDRGYEQYF
DNA: TGTGCCAGCAGCTCCGGGGACAGGGGATACGAGCAGTACTTC

V: TRBV28
D: TRBD1
J: TRBJ1-1
size: -
CDR3: CASSQTHRGVTEAFF
DNA: TGTGCCAGCAGTCAAACTCACAGGGGGGTTACTGAAGCTTTCTTT

V: TRBV7-9
D: -
J: TRBJ2-5
size: -
CDR3: CASSPLQGSETQYF
DNA: TGTGCCAGCAGCCCTCTACAGGGTTCCGAGACCCAGTACTTC

V: TRBV9
D: -
J: TRBJ2-7
size: -
CDR3: CASSVGADSYEQYF
DNA: TGTGCCAGCAGCGTAGGGGCAGACTCCTACGAGCAGTACTTC

V: TRBV18
D: -
J: TRBJ1-6
size: -
CDR3: CASSPRSGENSPLHF
DNA: TGTGCCAGCTCACCAAGGTCAGGGGAGAATTCACCCCTCCACTTT

V: TRBV30
D: -
J: TRBJ1-6
size: once
CDR3: CAWNGRADSPLHF
DNA: TGTGCCTGGAATGGCAGGGCAGATTCACCCCTCCACTTT